The clone carrying this T cell receptor (beta chain) has just a few counts. The antigen is undetermined. V lost 7 bases to trimming and J lost 0 bases; unmatched junction nucleotides: 14. The CDR3 spans 17 residues. From germline, CDR1 is SGHTA and CDR2 FQGNSA. This entry is derived from a study of T cell repertoires in cytomegalovirus infection. One entry per CDR3 protein, called by TCRdb with MiXCR from the reads. The sample has tens of thousands of distinct CDR3 sequences; roughly 20% are singletons. The chain employs TRBV7-2 and TRBJ2-7; 8 bases are a match to TRBD2. The specimen was CD8+ T cells from cultured PBMCs, collected from culture after CMV antigen stimulation. The receptor's source is a human donor in good health (CMV status not recorded). Some clones in this sample may be carry-over from other donors' samples. CDR3 protein: CASTPGGLAGTSYEQYF. The CDR3 nucleotides are TGTGCCAGCACCCCCGGGGGCCTAGCGGGTACCTCCTACGAGCAGTACTTC.